Detailed here is one T cell receptor beta chain. This sample was included in a study of OX40 agonist ivuxolimab in advanced cancers. Libraries were prepared by immunoSEQ multiplex PCR; TCRdb keeps only in-frame clonotypes and omits some of them. The table lists roughly 49,000 clones, around four fifths of them singletons. Per the germline V gene, CDR1 is SGDLS and CDR2 is YYNGEE. The CDR3 covers 12 residues. V dropped 3 bases and J dropped 8 bases, with 10 bases sitting between them. This sequence joins TRBV9 and TRBJ2-3; D uncertain. This TCR derives from an adult with an advanced solid tumor such as melanoma, head and neck, liver or kidney cancer. Sample: CD4+ or CD8+ T cells sorted from blood, taken in a trial of the OX40 agonist ivuxolimab. The CDR3 DNA is TGTGCCAGCAGCGAAAACGTAGGTACGCAGTATTTT. Its protein is CASSENVGTQYF.